The text below deals with one T cell receptor beta chain. Its antigen is unknown. From the germline J gene comes the end of the CDR3, since the read stops 3 residues before it. This specimen comes from a study of T cells in women clearing cervical HPV infection. Notes on the study in general: Repertoire richness, not evenness, was significantly elevated in CIN3+ cases versus controls.

Sequenced by immunoSEQ multiplex PCR; TCRdb stores in-frame clones only, minus some. The table for this sample gives about 48,000 clones. Prevalent HPV16 infections were excluded; only incident single HPV16 infections included. Trimming stripped 3 bases from V and 7 bases from J, with 8 bases between. This CDR3 has 12 residues. From germline, CDR1 is SGHDT and CDR2 YYEEEE. Sequencing was performed on blood buffy coat. V and J are TRBV5-6 and TRBJ1-5; D is ambiguous. This sequence was found in a woman between 18 and 70 years old with a cervical HPV16 infection that either progressed to CIN3+ or cleared (not recorded which). CDR3 DNA, as far as it was read: TGTGCCAGCAGCTACCCAGGACAGCCC. Translated, it gives CASSYPGQP. In full, the CDR3 is CASSYPGQPQHF.